This T cell receptor beta chain is drawn from a study of shared clonotypes between healthy human individuals. Germline CDR1 is SGHRS and CDR2 is YFSETQ. V was shortened by 5 bases and J by 1 base, with 10 bases between the two germline ends. CDR3 length: 13 residues. Study results and limitations: Relative to memory subsets, naive subsets generally showed larger estimated richness. Limited genetic and exposure-history diversity came from having few donors.

The deep-level immunoSEQ assay was used. Using immunoSEQ multiplex PCR, the repertoire was profiled, and TCRdb retains in-frame clones only, with some absent. Altogether roughly 2.1 million clones are present, about 93% being singletons, with the ten largest covering under 2%. On this clone itself: Antigen: not known.

In the naive CD8 group, cells lacked CD45RO and were positively selected for CCR7, so terminally differentiated effector memory CD45RA+ cells were left out. All the donors were Caucasian adults who lived in Nashville, Tennessee. The sequencing input was naive CD8+ T cells from PBMCs. The receptor was isolated from a man younger than 35 in good health. Some clones in this sample may be carry-over from other donors' samples. The V call is TRBV5-1, the J call TRBJ2-7; D unresolved. In DNA, the CDR3 is TGCGCCAGCAGACAAAGCGTATCCTACGAGCAGTACTTC. Its protein is CASRQSVSYEQYF.